This entry is about one T cell receptor beta chain. The target antigen is unknown. This sample is drawn from a study of cytomegalovirus exposure and HLA in healthy donors. Study-wide results and caveats: Most TCR sequences showed up rarely, but some public TCRs showed up in many donors. According to a later analysis, most TCR beta chains associated with CMV appeared HLA-restricted. It was only CMV serostatus that was available as immune exposure information.

CDR1 and CDR2 (germline): SEHNR, FQNEAQ (reference sequence). This CDR3 spans 15 amino acids. V lost 5 bases and J lost 6; bases outside the gene matches: 7. Vbeta (60) and Jbeta (13) primers were used in the PCR. Assay: immunoSEQ multiplex PCR; the TCRdb copy retains only in-frame clones and omits some. The table has around 98,000 clones, 55% to 75% seen once; the top ten hold over 2%. The clonotype was recovered from a man aged 45-60 years in good health and CMV-seronegative. The sequencing input was PBMCs. V and J are TRBV7-9 and TRBJ2-3, with TRBD2 matching over 11 bases. CDR3 sequence: CASSLLAGGGDTQYF. CDR3 bases: TGTGCCAGCAGCCTCCTAGCGGGGGGTGGGGATACGCAGTATTTT.